Listed below are T cell receptor beta chains from one sample, sequenced in a study of blood T cell repertoires in COVID-19. Profiled with immunoSEQ multiplex PCR; TCRdb holds only in-frame clones, not every one. The data contain over 85,000 clones, over 80% of them singletons. The material sequenced was peripheral blood. All receptors come from a human donor in a cohort sampled during active COVID-19. CDR3s leave out the opening cysteine and the closing phenylalanine or tryptophan. The order of the fields is CDR3 length, V gene, CDR3 protein.

>14|TRBV5-6
ASSPHPGTGTHEQY
>15|TRBV24-1
ATSDLGGGLNTGELF
>13|TRBV28
ASSLRLAPQETQY
>13|TRBV19
ASSIEPRGGETQY
>16|TRBV7-7
ASSLGNPPGPSSYEQY
>13|TRBV28
ASSRDQGLTDTQY
>12|TRBV2
ASSYRDRAYEQY
>12|TRBV9
ASSPLFLGVEAF
>17|TRBV18
ASSPLGAGASGRRYEQY
>11|TRBV6-6
ASSRGMNTEAF
>11|TRBV3-1/TRBV3-2
ASSQGRGDTQY
>10|TRBV6-1
ASSDRVNIQY
>11|TRBV12-3/TRBV12-4
ASRDRGYYGYT
>13|TRBV9
ASSVGETVTYEQY
>13|TRBV7-3
ASSDPTGSGDTQY
>13|TRBV6-2/TRBV6-3
ASSYRTSGYNEQF
>15|TRBV4-1
ASSRDSGTSVAYEQY
>15|TRBV21-1
ASSPIGSGGSGNTIY
>13|TRBV28
ASRPGGQGDTEAF
>14|TRBV5-8
ASSLEGQVRGYGYT
>13|TRBV14
ASSQSQIMNTEAF
>13|TRBV28
ASSLYRGTYNEQF
>16|TRBV27
ASSPGRDRIGLGNTIY
>14|TRBV5-1
ASSSGAGNLGKTQY
>12|TRBV6-5
ASSYKFGGNEQF
>12|TRBV5-4
ASSFRSSGNTIY
>11|TRBV28
ASSLRGRVEQY
>12|TRBV3-1/TRBV3-2
ASSGPAYNEKLF
>11|TRBV11-1
ASSLEGTGEAF
>12|TRBV7-2
ASSPDRGNYGYT
>16|TRBV9
ASSKGLAGEGATGELF
>15|TRBV18
ASSLKLLAGGSDEQF
>11|TRBV29-1
SVGGQSFNEQF
>12|TRBV6-2/TRBV6-3
ASSYSGNRKTQY
>12|TRBV3-1/TRBV3-2
ASSQENSQETQY
>11|TRBV28
ASRGGAQHEQY
>14|TRBV16
ASSQKQQALTGELF
>14|TRBV6-5
ASSSNPGTGNTEAF
>10|TRBV2
ALGGTPYEQY
>14|TRBV27
ASSLRTGTGGNEQF
>12|TRBV5-1
ASSLQSQYNEQF
>14|TRBV6-5
ASSYGRGARGETQY
>18|TRBV5-1
ASSLAGLAGGDLAKNIQY
>18|TRBV15
ATSPKPLLGLAASTDTQY
>16|TRBV28
ASSLWSPRGGGLLSWY
>14|TRBV9
ASSILSGSEGDEQF
>11|TRBV28
ASSNPGPQEAF
>11|TRBV29-1
SVGQGVGQPQH
>13|TRBV5-5
ASSSDMFINEKLF
>15|TRBV6-1
ASSGDYAGAVTDTQY
>13|TRBV28
ASSNGGGLWNTIY
>12|TRBV10-1
ASSPRTEGYEQY
>9|TRBV30
AWSVLEKLF
>14|TRBV9
ASSGEEGLAKNIQY
>13|TRBV27
ATSSGTTSGETQY
>14|TRBV11-2
ASSLAILAGYNEQF
>13|TRBV6-2/TRBV6-3
ASSYLAGGLGEQY